This T cell receptor (beta chain) appears in the sequencing data of a study of CD8 T cells in Susac syndrome. In contrast to the negatively isolated CD8+ and CD4+ T cells, TEMRA cells were FACS-enriched. Germline CDR1 DFQATT, CDR2 SNEGSKA (reference sequence). The V gene end was trimmed by 3 bases and the J gene end by 6 bases; junction bases not matched to a gene: 4. This CDR3 region has 13 residues. Reverse transcription of roughly 0.45 to 1 ug RNA was performed with random hexamers. Across 54 Vbeta and 13 Jbeta, TCR beta CDR3 was amplified with immunoSEQ multiplex PCR. TCRdb used MiXCR to reprocess the immunoSEQ multiplex PCR reads, holding one entry per CDR3 protein. Here the sample spans about 200,000 distinct CDR3 sequences, over 85% being singletons.

This receptor was identified in a human donor in good health. The chain is built from TRBV20-1 and TRBJ2-5; TRBD1 agrees at 10 bases. The sample taken for sequencing was CD4+ T cells from PBMCs. This CDR3 reads CSASGQGGKTQYF. DNA for the CDR3: TGCAGTGCTAGCGGACAGGGGGGAAAGACCCAGTACTTC.